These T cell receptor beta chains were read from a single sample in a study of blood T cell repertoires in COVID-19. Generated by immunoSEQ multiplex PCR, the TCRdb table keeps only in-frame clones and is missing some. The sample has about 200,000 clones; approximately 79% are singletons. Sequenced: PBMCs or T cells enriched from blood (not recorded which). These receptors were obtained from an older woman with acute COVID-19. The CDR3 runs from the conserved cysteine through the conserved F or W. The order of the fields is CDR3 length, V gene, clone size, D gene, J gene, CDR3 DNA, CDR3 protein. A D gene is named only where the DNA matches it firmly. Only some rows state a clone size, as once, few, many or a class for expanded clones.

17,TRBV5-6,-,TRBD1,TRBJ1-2,TGTGCCAGCAGCCTACCGGGACAGGACGGTGGCGGCTATGGCTACACCTTC,CASSLPGQDGGGYGYTF
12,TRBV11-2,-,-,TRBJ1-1,TGTGCCAGCAGTCGGGATTATACTGAAGCTTTCTTT,CASSRDYTEAFF
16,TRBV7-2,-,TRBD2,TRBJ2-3,TGTGCCAGCAGCTTGACTAGCATACTAAGCGCAGATACGCAGTATTTT,CASSLTSILSADTQYF
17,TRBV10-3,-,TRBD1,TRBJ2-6,TGTGCCATCACGAGGGACAGGGGGGGCTCTGGGGCCAACGTCCTGACTTTC,CAITRDRGGSGANVLTF
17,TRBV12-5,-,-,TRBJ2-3,TGTGCTAGTGGTTTGGGAGGACAGATTACTAGCACAGATACGCAGTATTTT,CASGLGGQITSTDTQYF
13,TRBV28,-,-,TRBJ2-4,TGTGCCAGCAGTTTACAGGGTAGGAACATTCAGTACTTC,CASSLQGRNIQYF
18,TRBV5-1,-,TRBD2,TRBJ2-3,TGCGCCAGCAGCCGGGGGTCCTACAAGCGGGGGGCGACAGATACGCAGTATTTT,CASSRGSYKRGATDTQYF
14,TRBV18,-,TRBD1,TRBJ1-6,TGTGCCAGCTCACCAAACGACAGGGGTTCACCCCTCCACTTT,CASSPNDRGSPLHF
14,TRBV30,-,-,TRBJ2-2,TGTGCCTGGAGTGTACACAGGGAAGGCGGGGAGCTGTTTTTT,CAWSVHREGGELFF
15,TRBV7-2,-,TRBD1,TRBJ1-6,TGTGCCAGCAGCTTAAGGGGACAGGGCGATTCACCCCTCCACTTT,CASSLRGQGDSPLHF
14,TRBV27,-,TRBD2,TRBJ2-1,TGTGCCATCGGTCAGCGGGGTTCCTACAATGAGCAGTTCTTC,CAIGQRGSYNEQFF
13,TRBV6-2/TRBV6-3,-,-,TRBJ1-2,TGTGCCAGCAGTTACTCGACTCAGGGAGGCTACACCTTC,CASSYSTQGGYTF
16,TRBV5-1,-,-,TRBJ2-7,TGCGCCAGCAGCTTGGGGGCTACCTCCTACTCCTACGAGCAGTACTTC,CASSLGATSYSYEQYF
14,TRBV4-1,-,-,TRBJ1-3,TGCGCCAGCAGCCGACAGGACTCTGGAAACACCATATATTTT,CASSRQDSGNTIYF
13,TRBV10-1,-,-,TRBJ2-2,TGCGCCAGCAGGCCGGCGGGGACCGGGGAGCTGTTTTTT,CASRPAGTGELFF
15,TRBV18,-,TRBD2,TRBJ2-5,TGTGCCAGCTCACCACCAGGCACGGGGGGAGAGACCCAGTACTTC,CASSPPGTGGETQYF
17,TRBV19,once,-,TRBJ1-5,TGTGCCAGTAGTATGCCCCGGTTAAGGAGGGAGGATCAGCCCCAGCATTTT,CASSMPRLRREDQPQHF
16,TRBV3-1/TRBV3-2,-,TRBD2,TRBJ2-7,TGTGCCAGCAGCCCACGACTAGCGGGCTACTCCTACGAGCAGTACTTC,CASSPRLAGYSYEQYF
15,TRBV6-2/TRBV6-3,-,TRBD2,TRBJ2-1,TGTGCCAGCAGTTACTCCCTAGCGGGGTACAATGAGCAGTTCTTC,CASSYSLAGYNEQFF
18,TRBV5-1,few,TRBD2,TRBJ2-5,TGCGCCAGCAGCTCTTTCGCTAGCGGGAGTGGGGTGCGGGAGACCCAGTACTTC,CASSSFASGSGVRETQYF
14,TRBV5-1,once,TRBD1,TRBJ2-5,TGCGCCAGCAGCTTGGTGGGACAGAAAGAGACCCAGTACTTC,CASSLVGQKETQYF
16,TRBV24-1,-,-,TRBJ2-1,TGTGCCACCAGTGATGTGGGAGTCCGCCCCTACAATGAGCAGTTCTTC,CATSDVGVRPYNEQFF
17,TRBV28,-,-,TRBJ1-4,TGTGCCAGCAGTTTAATCTCGTTAGGAGTAATTTATGAAAAACTGTTTTTT,CASSLISLGVIYEKLFF
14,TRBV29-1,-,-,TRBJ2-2,TGCAGCGCTGCGGGATTCGCGAACACCGGGGAGCTGTTTTTT,CSAAGFANTGELFF
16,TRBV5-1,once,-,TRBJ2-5,TGCGCCAGCAGCTTGGGGCTAGTTGCGTACCAAGAGACCCAGTACTTC,CASSLGLVAYQETQYF
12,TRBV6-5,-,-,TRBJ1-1,TGTGCCAGCAGAAGGGGTTCCACTGAAGCTTTCTTT,CASRRGSTEAFF
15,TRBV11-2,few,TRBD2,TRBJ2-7,TGTGCCAGCAGCACACTAGCGGGAGGCCCCTACGAGCAGTACTTC,CASSTLAGGPYEQYF
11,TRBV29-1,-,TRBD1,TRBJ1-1,TGCAGCGTGGATGCCGGGACAGGGGGCTTCTTT,CSVDAGTGGFF
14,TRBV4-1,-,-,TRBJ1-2,TGCGCCAGCGCTACCGGAGGGGCGATAAATGGCTACACCTTC,CASATGGAINGYTF
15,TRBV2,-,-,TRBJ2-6,TGTGCCAGCAGTGAGGAGGGTACTGGGGCCAACGTCCTGACTTTC,CASSEEGTGANVLTF
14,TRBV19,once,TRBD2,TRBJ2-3,TGTGCCAGTAGTATGAGTCTAGCGGGAAGTACGCAGTATTTT,CASSMSLAGSTQYF
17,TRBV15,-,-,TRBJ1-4,TGTGCCACCAGCAGAGTCCGCGAAGTAGCAACTAATGAAAAACTGTTTTTT,CATSRVREVATNEKLFF
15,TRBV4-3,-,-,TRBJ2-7,TGCGCCAGCAGCCAAGATAGAGACAGCTCCTACGAGCAGTACTTC,CASSQDRDSSYEQYF
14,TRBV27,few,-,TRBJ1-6,TGTGCCAGCCGTACCGGGACTCCAGTTTCACCCCTCCACTTT,CASRTGTPVSPLHF
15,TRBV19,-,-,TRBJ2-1,TGTGCCAGTAGTATGGGGGGACAGCGCTACAATGAGCAGTTCTTC,CASSMGGQRYNEQFF
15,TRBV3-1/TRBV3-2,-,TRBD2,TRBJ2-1,TGTGCCCCCCCCGCGGGAAGCGGGGGGGCCTATGAGCAGTTCTTC,CAPPAGSGGAYEQFF
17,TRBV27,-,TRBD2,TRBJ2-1,TGTGCCACCAGTGGTGGCGGGAGTTTTGGGTCAGACAATGAGCAGTTCTTC,CATSGGGSFGSDNEQFF
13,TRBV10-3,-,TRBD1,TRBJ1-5,TGTGCCATCAAAAGCAGGGGGGATCAGCCCCAGCATTTT,CAIKSRGDQPQHF
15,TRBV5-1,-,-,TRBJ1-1,TGCGCCAGCAGCTCGTTCCTAATCGGGTCTGGAGAAGCTTTCTTT,CASSSFLIGSGEAFF
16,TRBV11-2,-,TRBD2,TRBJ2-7,TGTGCCAGCAGCTTAGGGGGGGGAGGGCCCTCCTACGAGCAGTACTTC,CASSLGGGGPSYEQYF
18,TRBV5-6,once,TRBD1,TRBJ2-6,TGTGCCAGCAGCTACGAGACAGGGGGAGTCTTTGGGGCCAACGTCCTGACTTTC,CASSYETGGVFGANVLTF
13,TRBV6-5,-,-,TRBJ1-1,TGTGCCAGCAGTACCAGACAGGCCACTGAAGCTTTCTTT,CASSTRQATEAFF
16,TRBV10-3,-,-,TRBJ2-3,TGTGCCATCAGTGAGTCTGCCCCCGGAGACGGGGAGACGCAGTATTTT,CAISESAPGDGETQYF
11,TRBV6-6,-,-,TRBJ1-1,TGTGCCAGTCAGGTGGACACTGAAGCTTTCTTT,CASQVDTEAFF
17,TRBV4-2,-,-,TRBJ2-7,TGTGCCAGCAGCCAAGTAGACAGTCTAAAGGTCTCCTACGAGCAGTACTTC,CASSQVDSLKVSYEQYF